This T cell receptor (beta chain) was found in a study of shared clonotypes between healthy human individuals. General study results and limits: Non-shared clonotypes were found to have lower generation probabilities than the clonotypes that were shared by all four of the sorted-subset donors.

With respect to this clone: Its specificity is not known. Other nucleotide sequences from this sample produce the same CDR3.

The naive CD8 fraction comprised CD45RO-negative cells positively selected for CCR7 and excluded terminally differentiated effector memory CD45RA+ cells. The ends were cut back, 4 bases at V and 6 bases at J, with 7 bases in the middle. The length of the CDR3 is 12 residues. Per germline, CDR1 MNHEY and CDR2 SMNVEV (reference sequence). The deep-level immunoSEQ assay was used. The table came from immunoSEQ multiplex PCR; TCRdb's copy has only in-frame clones and leaves some out. Found here are around 2,000,000 clones, approximately 94% of them singletons; the top ten hold over 1.5%. The rearrangement uses TRBV27 and TRBJ2-1, with no clear D. Sequences were obtained from naive CD8+ T cells from PBMCs. This TCR came from a man aged 18 to 29 in good health. Some clones in this sample may be carry-over from other donors' samples. Written as DNA, the CDR3 is TGTGCCAGCAGTTCCCTCTCCAATGAGCAGTTCTTC. Translation gives CASSSLSNEQFF.